The 21 T cell receptor beta chains below come from one sample, sequenced in a study of blood T cell repertoires in COVID-19. Profiling relied on immunoSEQ multiplex PCR, and the TCRdb table lists in-frame clones only, not all of them. The repertoire consists of approximately 330,000 clones, with approximately 86% occurring once and the leading ten covering roughly 4.2%. Sequencing input: PBMCs or T cells enriched from blood (not recorded which). The receptors derive from a woman aged 40 to 49 with acute COVID-19.

The chain uses TRBV11-1 and TRBJ2-3; a weak D match, TRBD1 (6 bases). Looked up from germline, CDR1 is SGHAT and CDR2 is FQDESV (reference sequence). The CDR3 is 16 amino acids. The V end was cut by 5 bases, the J end by 0 bases, with 15 bases between. The CDR3 region has the DNA TGTGCCAGCAGCCCGTACGGACAGCCTAGCACAGATACGCAGTATTTT. Translated: CASSPYGQPSTDTQYF.

This clone was seen only a few times. The chain combines TRBV19 with TRBJ2-1; a weak D match, TRBD1 (6 bases). Deletions cut 5 bases from V and 0 bases from J, with 11 bases between. Looked up from germline, CDR1 is LNHDA and CDR2 is SQIVND (reference sequence). The CDR3 sequence is 15 residues long. CDR3 nucleotide sequence: TGTGCCAGTAGTCTCAGGGGTGACTCCTACAATGAGCAGTTCTTC. Translated: CASSLRGDSYNEQFF.

This sequence joins TRBV6-5 and TRBJ2-7; 9 bases fit TRBD1. V lost 2 bases, J lost 7 bases, and 12 bases stayed unmatched. The CDR3 has 16 amino acids. The germline CDR1 and CDR2 sequences are MNHEY and SVGAGI. The CDR3 DNA reads as TGTGCCAGCAGTTACCTCACAGGGGGCGCAGGGAATGAGCAGTACTTC. Its protein product is CASSYLTGGAGNEQYF.

The chain carries TRBV24-1 and TRBJ2-1; TRBD2 matches at 13 bases. The germline V gene has CDR1 KGHDR and CDR2 SFDVKD. The CDR3 is made up of 16 amino acids. V trimming: 1 base; J trimming: 9 bases; junction bases outside the gene matches: 5. The CDR3 loop is CATSDLTSGRDFEQFF. The CDR3 DNA is TGTGCCACCAGTGATTTAACTAGCGGGAGGGACTTTGAGCAGTTCTTC.

Regarding this clone: The sample has other DNA sequences that encode this CDR3 too. DNA of the CDR3: TGCGCCAGCAGCTTTTCCCCGGGACAGAACACCGGGGAGCTGTTTTTT. Translating it yields CASSFSPGQNTGELFF. The J gene is TRBJ2-2, the V gene TRBV5-1; D perhaps matches TRBD1 (6 bases). CDR3 size: 16 residues. The V gene's germline CDR1 is SGHRS and CDR2 YFSETQ. Deletions cut 2 bases from V and 1 base from J, with 12 bases between.

The DNA of the CDR3 is TGCAGTGCTAGTGTGGGGGCCCGCTCCTACAATGAGCAGTTCTTC. Its protein product is CSASVGARSYNEQFF. This chain uses TRBV20-1 with TRBJ2-1; weak D call: TRBD1 (6 bases). The CDR3 has 15 residues. The germline V gene encodes CDR1 DFQATT and CDR2 SNEGSKA (reference sequence). Trimming shortened V by 3 bases and J by 0 bases, and 12 bases separated the two germline ends.

The rearrangement links TRBV5-1 to TRBJ1-2, with D possibly matching TRBD1 (5 bases). V dropped 4 bases and J dropped 4 bases, with 17 bases sitting between them. CDR3 length equals 15 residues. The germline gives CDR1 SGHRS, CDR2 YFSETQ. The CDR3 region has the DNA TGCGCCAGCAGCGAAGTAAGGGGCGCTTCCTATGGCTACACCTTC. This translates into CASSEVRGASYGYTF. Combining the CDR3 with reference TRBV5-1 and TRBJ1-2 gives the whole variable domain KAGVTQTPRYLIKTRGQQVTLSCSPISGHRSVSWYQQTPGQGLQFLFEYFSETQRNKGNFPGRFSGRQFSNSRSEMNVSTLELGDSALYLCASSEVRGASYGYTFGSGTRLTVV.

The chain is built from TRBV24-1 and TRBJ2-2, with D possibly matching TRBD2 (5 bases). V lost 3 bases and J lost 0, with 13 bases in between. CDR1 KGHDR and CDR2 SFDVKD come from the germline V gene. This CDR3 region has 17 residues. The CDR3 DNA reads TGTGCCACCAGTGATCCGCGCCCGGGGTCGAACACCGGGGAGCTGTTTTTT. Its protein product is CATSDPRPGSNTGELFF.

The chain uses TRBV7-9 and TRBJ2-5; D remains ambiguous. From germline, CDR1 is SEHNR and CDR2 FQNEAQ (reference sequence). The CDR3 spans 13 residues. V lost 5 bases and J 2 bases, leaving 9 bases between the germline ends. This CDR3 is CASSPSTQETQYF. In DNA, the CDR3 is TGTGCCAGCAGCCCATCTACTCAAGAGACCCAGTACTTC.

The CDR3 loop is CASSQSVKGRGKNSNQPQHF. As DNA, the CDR3 is TGCGCCAGCAGTCAATCAGTGAAGGGCAGGGGCAAAAATAGCAATCAGCCCCAGCATTTT. The chain has TRBV23-1 and TRBJ1-5, with D tentatively TRBD1 (6 bases). TRBV23-1 is sorted into the ORF group, with uncertain function. V was pared by 0 bases and J by 0 bases, with 21 bases between. The CDR3 length is 20 residues.

This sequence joins TRBV6-5 and TRBJ1-2; 8 nucleotides agree with TRBD1. The CDR3 runs to 15 residues. Germline CDR1 MNHEY, CDR2 SVGAGI. V shed 2 bases and J 2 bases; nucleotides not matched to a gene: 4. This chain's CDR3 is CASSYQGAANYGYTF. The DNA for the CDR3 is TGTGCCAGCAGTTACCAGGGGGCGGCCAACTATGGCTACACCTTC.

The CDR3 is CAMSPTGRGSEQYF. CDR3 nucleotides: TGTGCCATGAGTCCCACGGGGAGGGGTTCCGAGCAGTACTTC. The chain uses TRBV10-3 and TRBJ2-7, with TRBD2 matching 7 bases. Germline V gene sequence: CDR1 ENHRY, CDR2 SYGVKD. The CDR3 length is 14 residues. Trimming cost V 9 bases and J 6 bases; bases outside gene matches: 14.

The rearrangement uses TRBV6-5 and TRBJ1-2; 11 bases align to TRBD1. From germline, CDR1 is MNHEY and CDR2 SVGAGI. The CDR3 covers 15 residues. With V trimmed by 6 bases and J by 7 bases, 10 bases remained unmatched. This CDR3 reads CASRDPGQGGTGYTF. For the CDR3, the DNA is TGTGCCAGCAGGGATCCGGGACAGGGGGGCACTGGCTACACCTTC.

V and J are TRBV7-9 and TRBJ1-3; the match to TRBD1 covers 7 bases. Germline CDR1 reads SEHNR; CDR2 reads FQNEAQ (reference sequence). The CDR3 covers 16 residues. Losses at the gene ends were 10 bases for V and 2 bases for J; bases not matched to a gene: 14. CDR3 bases: TGTGCCATCCAGACAGGGCTCAGAGCGGCTGGAAACACCATATATTTT. Its translation is CAIQTGLRAAGNTIYF.

The chain combines TRBV6-2 or TRBV6-3 with TRBJ1-5; possibly TRBD1 for D (6 bases). V gave up 2 bases and J gave up 2 bases, with 7 bases separating them. Germline CDR1 is MNHEY and CDR2 is SVGEGT. This CDR3 is built from 14 residues. The DNA for the CDR3 is TGTGCCAGCAGTTACCGACAGGGCAATCAGCCCCAGCATTTT. This encodes CASSYRQGNQPQHF.

The CDR3 coding sequence is TGTGCCAGCAGCTTAGCGCGAGATTTGGGCAAAGAGACCCAGTACTTC. This sequence encodes CASSLARDLGKETQYF. This chain uses TRBV11-2 with TRBJ2-5, with unresolved D. The V end lost 1 base, the J end lost 3 bases, and 15 bases lay between the germline ends. The germline V gene encodes CDR1 SGHAT and CDR2 FQNNGV. The CDR3 is 16 amino acids. The complete variable domain, with remaining parts taken from reference TRBV11-2 and TRBJ2-5, reads EAGVAQSPRYKIIEKRQSVAFWCNPISGHATLYWYQQILGQGPKLLIQFQNNGVVDDSQLPKDRFSAERLKGVDSTLKIQPAKLEDSAVYLCASSLARDLGKETQYFGPGTRLLVL.

The CDR3 sequence is CATSRDSRGDGYTF. In nucleotides, the CDR3 is TGTGCCACCAGCAGAGATAGCAGGGGGGATGGCTACACCTTC. The chain employs TRBV15 and TRBJ1-2, with TRBD1 identical over 7 bases. The CDR3 is 14 residues long. Germline trimming cut 0 bases from V and 6 bases from J; bases unmatched to any gene: 4. Germline V gene sequence: CDR1 LNHNV, CDR2 YYDKDF (reference sequence).

The V and J genes are TRBV6-5 and TRBJ1-2; TRBD1 matches at 8 bases. CDR1 MNHEY and CDR2 SVGAGI come from the germline V gene. The junction had 6 bases not matched to a gene; V was cut back by 11 bases and J by 4 bases. The CDR3 extends over 12 amino acids. The CDR3 is CACGQGGYGYTF. CDR3 nucleotide sequence: TGTGCCTGCGGACAGGGTGGCTATGGCTACACCTTC.

This chain joins TRBV28 and TRBJ2-7; 9 nucleotides match TRBD1. Germline V gene sequence: CDR1 MDHEN, CDR2 SYDVKM. CDR3 length: 15 amino acids. V dropped 6 bases and J dropped 3; count of bases not matched to a gene: 9. The CDR3 nucleotides read TGTGCCAGCAGCCCCTACGGGACAGGGTACTACGAGCAGTACTTC. It codes for CASSPYGTGYYEQYF.

The genes are TRBV11-2 and TRBJ2-1, with D unresolved. The CDR3 consists of 12 residues. Germline-derived CDR1 and CDR2 are SGHAT and FQNNGV. V gave up 5 bases and J gave up 5 bases, with 7 bases separating them. The CDR3 coding sequence is TGTGCCAGCAGCCTGACTCACAATGAGCAGTTCTTC. This codes for CASSLTHNEQFF. The whole variable domain, remainder taken from reference TRBV11-2 and TRBJ2-1, is EAGVAQSPRYKIIEKRQSVAFWCNPISGHATLYWYQQILGQGPKLLIQFQNNGVVDDSQLPKDRFSAERLKGVDSTLKIQPAKLEDSAVYLCASSLTHNEQFFGPGTRLTVL.

The CDR3 bases are TGTGCCAGTAGTACACAGGGGAACACTGAAGCTTTCTTT. Protein product: CASSTQGNTEAFF. This chain connects TRBV19 to TRBJ1-1, with D possibly TRBD1 on 6 matching bases. The V and J ends lost 4 bases and 1 base respectively, with 7 bases between them. The CDR3 extends over 13 amino acids. CDR1 and CDR2 from the germline V gene are LNHDA and SQIVND (reference sequence).